This T cell receptor (beta chain) was recorded in a study of human T cells and chemical hapten exposure. Study background: The study patch tested 0.01% DPC on the upper back and read results at 6 days.

General study results and limits: No alteration of TCRs above 1 in 1000 frequency was seen with DPC sensitization. Donors in the study had alopecia, meaning their immune response may differ from healthy people's.

J lost 9 bases, V lost 3 bases, and 6 bases had no gene match. CDR1 KGHSH and CDR2 LQKENI come from the germline V gene. This CDR3 has 15 residues. This clonotype has a count of ten or more. What it binds is not known. TCRdb reprocessed the RACE reads with MiXCR, giving one entry per CDR3 protein. Of roughly 360,000 distinct CDR3 sequences detected, more than 4.5% appear once; the ten largest clones hold under 2.5%. Time point meaning: patch test 1, 2 weeks after DPC sensitization. Treatment meaning: therapeutic diphenylcyclopropenone sensitization with weekly scalp DPC. Total RNA was isolated from whole blood that had not been fractionated.

The genes are TRBV18 and TRBJ2-1; 12 bases are a match to TRBD1. The sample in question was whole blood, obtained in connection with sensitization to the hapten diphenylcyclopropenone (DPC). The source is a woman between 45 and 65 years old with alopecia areata. Some clones in this sample may be carry-over from other donors' samples. CDR3 in amino acids: CASSPQGQGAPEQFF. CDR3 in DNA: TGTGCCAGCTCACCCCAGGGACAGGGGGCGCCTGAGCAGTTCTTC.